This T cell receptor beta chain appears in the sequencing data of a study of OX40 agonist ivuxolimab in advanced cancers. Unmatched junction bases numbered 16, after V lost 2 bases and J lost 2 bases. CDR1 and CDR2 from the germline V gene are GTSNPN and SVGIG (reference sequence). CDR3 length equals 19 residues. Of note for this clone: Other DNA sequences from this sample encode an identical CDR3 as well.

The method was immunoSEQ multiplex PCR; TCRdb's version includes in-frame clones alone and lacks a portion of them. The sample lists 70,000 or so clones, 88% occurring once. The TCR was taken from an adult with an advanced solid tumor such as melanoma, head and neck, liver or kidney cancer. This specimen consisted of CD4+ or CD8+ T cells sorted from blood, obtained in a trial of the OX40 agonist ivuxolimab. This rearrangement joins TRBV30 to TRBJ2-3, with 10 positions matching TRBD1. The CDR3 loop reads CAWSSGTGVGRDPTDTQYF. CDR3 in DNA: TGTGCCTGGAGTTCTGGGACAGGGGTGGGACGAGACCCCACAGATACGCAGTATTTT.